These 25 T cell receptor beta chains originate from one sample sequenced in a study of long-term antiretroviral therapy in people with HIV (dated by TCRdb to the early 2020s). The immunoSEQ hsTCRB v3.0 assay was used at survey level resolution to sequence the TRB variable region. TCRdb limited this immuneACCESS table to in-frame rearrangements with V and J called. A share of clones is missing; checked studies link under half to unresolved V genes, and the rest is unexplained. The sample has some 24,000 clones on record, 81% of them singletons. 5.5% to 6% of the sample rests with the top ten. The input for sequencing was unsorted PBMCs, taken 4.4 years after starting antiretroviral therapy. Receptors originate from a man aged 25-45 years with HIV.

Comment on this clone: Germline is not matched at one junction end, which may reflect a read error. This rearrangement joins TRBV7-2 to TRBJ2-1, with 9 bases matching TRBD2. Germline loops: CDR1 SGHTA, CDR2 FQGNSA. The CDR3 has 14 amino acids. The CDR3 loop is CASSLAGKYNEQFF. Here the CDR3 DNA reads TGTGCCAGCAGCCTAGCGGGGAAATACAATGAGCAGTTCTTC.

V usage is TRBV5-1 and J usage is TRBJ2-7; D may correspond to TRBD1 or TRBD2 (6 bases each). CDR3 length equals 14 residues. V was clipped by 5 bases and J by 3 bases, with 15 bases between them. Germline V gene sequence: CDR1 SGHRS, CDR2 YFSETQ. CDR3 nucleotide sequence: TGCGCCAGCAGGTGGGGGGCAGGGAGCTACGAGCAGTACTTC. Protein: CASRWGAGSYEQYF.

J is TRBJ1-1 and V is TRBV19, with TRBD1 matching 8 bases. V shed 0 bases, J shed 12 bases, and the junction held 6 bases outside the gene matches. Germline lookup yields CDR1 LNHDA and CDR2 SQIVND (reference sequence). The CDR3 covers 13 residues. CDR3 amino acids: CASSIDRTGIPFF. The CDR3 DNA follows: TGTGCCAGTAGTATAGACCGGACAGGGATCCCTTTCTTT.

This clone turned up a few times. The V call is TRBV29-1, the J call TRBJ1-2; tentative D call: TRBD1 (6 bases). Germline CDR1 SQVTM, CDR2 ANQGSEA. V was clipped by 2 bases and J by 7 bases, with 11 bases between them. CDR3 length: 12 amino acids. CDR3 DNA: TGCAGCGTTGAATGGGGGCCCGGTGGCTACACCTTC. Encoded protein: CSVEWGPGGYTF.

In the case of this clone: Other nucleotide sequences from this sample produce the same CDR3. The rearrangement uses TRBV5-1 and TRBJ1-1, with a weak D call TRBD1 (6 bases). V lost 1 base and J 2 bases, leaving 9 bases between the germline ends. The CDR3 extends over 14 amino acids. CDR1 and CDR2 from the germline V gene are SGHRS and YFSETQ. The chain's CDR3 is CASSLTGLNTEAFF. The CDR3 DNA reads as TGCGCCAGCAGCTTGACAGGGCTCAACACTGAAGCTTTCTTT.

The chain combines TRBV9 with TRBJ2-1; 7 nucleotides line up with TRBD1. From germline, CDR1 is SGDLS and CDR2 YYNGEE. V dropped 4 bases and J dropped 2; count of bases not matched to a gene: 6. The CDR3 consists of 15 residues. The CDR3 loop reads CASSPTGDAYNEQFF. CDR3 nucleotides: TGTGCCAGCAGCCCAACAGGGGATGCCTACAATGAGCAGTTCTTC.

The rearrangement links TRBV28 to TRBJ2-1; a weak D match, TRBD1 (6 bases). The CDR3 is 12 residues long. The V gene's germline CDR1 is MDHEN and CDR2 SYDVKM. Between the trimmed V and J ends, which lost 5 bases and 6 bases, there was a span of 8 bases. CDR3: CASSEQGNEQFF. CDR3 sequence (DNA): TGTGCCAGCAGTGAACAGGGCAATGAGCAGTTCTTC. Full variable domain (outside the CDR3, taken from reference TRBV28 and TRBJ2-1): DVKVTQSSRYLVKRTGEKVFLECVQDMDHENMFWYRQDPGLGLRLIYFSYDVKMKEKGDIPEGYSVSREKKERFSLILESASTNQTSMYLCASSEQGNEQFFGPGTRLTVL.

V is TRBV18 and J is TRBJ2-2; D perhaps matches TRBD2 (5 bases). There are 18 residues in the CDR3. Germline CDR1 KGHSH, CDR2 LQKENI. Trimming cost V 4 bases and J 6 bases, with 24 bases left between them. The CDR3 nucleotides are TGTGCCAGCTCACAGATAGGCCTCACTCGGCGGGTCGCCGGGGAGCTGTTTTTT. Amino acids: CASSQIGLTRRVAGELFF.

The rearrangement uses TRBV7-9 and TRBJ2-1, with D perhaps given as TRBD1 or TRBD2 (5 bases each). Trimming cost V 0 bases and J 7 bases, with 7 bases left between them. This CDR3 spans 13 amino acids. Germline CDR1 SEHNR, CDR2 FQNEAQ (reference sequence). The CDR3 DNA reads as TGTGCCAGCAGCTTAGCCAGGGAGAATGAGCAGTTCTTC. Its translation: CASSLARENEQFF.

V gene TRBV9 combines with J gene TRBJ1-6; no reliable D call. Germline-derived CDR1 and CDR2 are SGDLS and YYNGEE. CDR3 length: 16 amino acids. The V and J ends lost 4 bases and 7 bases respectively, with 18 bases between them. DNA for the CDR3: TGTGCCAGCAGCACCCGCGATGAGGACCGGAATTCACCCCTCCACTTT. This translates into CASSTRDEDRNSPLHF.

The genes are TRBV27 and TRBJ2-7, with TRBD1 as a possible D gene (6 bases). The CDR3 extends over 15 amino acids. Looked up from germline, CDR1 is MNHEY and CDR2 is SMNVEV (reference sequence). The V and J ends lost 6 bases and 2 bases respectively, with 17 bases between them. CDR3 region: CASSPTGVPTYEQYF. CDR3 nucleotides: TGTGCCAGCAGCCCGACAGGCGTTCCTACCTACGAGCAGTACTTC.

The gene calls are TRBV5-6 and TRBJ1-1; D may be TRBD1 (6 bases). V was shortened by 3 bases and J by 4 bases, with 16 bases between the two germline ends. Per the germline V gene, CDR1 is SGHDT and CDR2 is YYEEEE. The CDR3 covers 15 residues. CDR3 protein: CASSSYREEATEAFF. The CDR3 DNA reads TGTGCCAGCAGCTCCTACAGGGAGGAGGCCACTGAAGCTTTCTTT.

V usage is TRBV19 and J usage is TRBJ2-7; D possibly corresponds to TRBD2 (5 bases). This CDR3 is 13 amino acids long. Trimming took 6 bases from V and 0 from J, leaving 9 bases between them. The germline gives CDR1 LNHDA, CDR2 SQIVND (reference sequence). The CDR3 loop is CASRRTGSYEQYF. The CDR3 nucleotides read TGTGCCAGTAGGCGGACTGGCTCCTACGAGCAGTACTTC.

This chain joins TRBV9 and TRBJ2-5; 9 positions match TRBD2. V shed 0 bases and J 2 bases; nucleotides not matched to a gene: 8. The CDR3 runs 17 residues. Germline values: CDR1 SGDLS, CDR2 YYNGEE. CDR3 region: CASSVGPSGGSQETQYF. Here the CDR3 DNA reads TGTGCCAGCAGCGTAGGACCAAGCGGGGGGTCTCAAGAGACCCAGTACTTC.

The V gene is TRBV4-3, the J gene TRBJ1-1, with 7 bases aligning to TRBD1. Germline CDR1 is LGHNA and CDR2 is YSLEER. The CDR3 consists of 13 residues. The ends lost 0 bases at V and 8 bases at J; junction bases unmatched: 3. This CDR3 is CASSQDGQVEAFF. The CDR3 region has the DNA TGCGCCAGCAGCCAAGACGGACAGGTCGAAGCTTTCTTT.

The J gene is TRBJ2-1, the V gene TRBV12-5, with TRBD1 identical over 12 bases. With V trimmed by 5 bases and J by 10 bases, 15 bases remained unmatched. Germline CDR1 reads LGHNT; CDR2 reads FRNRAP. This CDR3 has 17 residues. This CDR3 is CASGPSHRGQGAIEQFF. The DNA of the CDR3 is TGTGCTAGTGGTCCCTCTCATAGGGGACAGGGGGCTATCGAGCAGTTCTTC.

This chain's CDR3 is CASSFNPTDTQYF. Written as DNA, the CDR3 is TGTGCCAGCAGCTTTAACCCCACAGATACGCAGTATTTT. The chain couples TRBV7-3 to TRBJ2-3; D not certain. Between the trimmed V and J ends, which lost 3 bases and 2 bases, there was a span of 6 bases. This CDR3 spans 13 amino acids. Germline values: CDR1 SGHTA, CDR2 FQGTGA. The full variable domain, completed using reference TRBV7-3 and TRBJ2-3, is GAGVSQTPSNKVTEKGKYVELRCDPISGHTALYWYRQSLGQGPEFLIYFQGTGAADDSGLPNDRFFAVRPEGSVSTLKIQRTERGDSAVYLCASSFNPTDTQYFGPGTRLTVL.

This chain links TRBV18 with TRBJ2-7; D remains ambiguous. Germline V gene lookup returns CDR1 KGHSH and CDR2 LQKENI. This CDR3 spans 14 amino acids. Trimming stripped 3 bases from V and 3 bases from J, with 12 bases between. As DNA, the CDR3 is TGTGCCAGCTCACCGTCTCAGGATTACTACGAGCAGTACTTC. Translating gives CASSPSQDYYEQYF.

The rearrangement uses TRBV7-2 and TRBJ2-4, with D unresolved. V lost 0 bases and J lost 0, with 6 bases in between. The CDR3 extends over 15 amino acids. The V gene's germline CDR1 is SGHTA and CDR2 FQGNSA. The CDR3, as DNA: TGTGCCAGCAGCTTAGCGCTTGGAGCCAAAAACATTCAGTACTTC. This gives the protein CASSLALGAKNIQYF.

The chain employs TRBV6-5 and TRBJ2-1; TRBD2 matches 8 bases. Trimming at V came to 8 bases and at J to 4 bases, leaving 10 bases not matched to a gene. Germline V gene data show CDR1 as MNHEY and CDR2 as SVGAGI. The CDR3 extends over 15 amino acids. In DNA, the CDR3 is TGTGCCAGCTACTCAGGGGAGCGGGGGTACAATGAGCAGTTCTTC. The encoded protein is CASYSGERGYNEQFF.

This chain joins TRBV19 and TRBJ2-3, with 9 bases that match TRBD2. Trimming took 5 bases from V and 1 from J; bases not matched to a gene: 16. The CDR3 is made up of 19 amino acids. CDR1 LNHDA and CDR2 SQIVND come from the germline V gene (reference sequence). The CDR3 sequence: CASSWRLQAGGLGTDTQYF. DNA for the CDR3: TGTGCCAGTAGTTGGCGCCTTCAAGCGGGGGGCCTCGGCACAGATACGCAGTATTTT.

This clone was seen only a few times. This chain joins TRBV27 and TRBJ2-7; TRBD1 might be the D (6 bases). Germline V gene data show CDR1 as MNHEY and CDR2 as SMNVEV (reference sequence). The CDR3 extends over 14 amino acids. Trimming pared 6 bases from V and 3 bases from J, leaving 15 bases between. CDR3 nucleotides: TGTGCCAGCAGCCCAAACTTGGACAGCTACGAGCAGTACTTC. This encodes CASSPNLDSYEQYF.

The chain uses TRBV5-1 and TRBJ2-1; TRBD1 or TRBD2 may be the D gene (5 bases each). V was shortened by 1 base and J by 8 bases, with 10 bases between the two germline ends. Germline V gene lookup returns CDR1 SGHRS and CDR2 YFSETQ. The CDR3 is 13 amino acids. CDR3 sequence reads: CASSLWGIDEQFF. Written as DNA, the CDR3 is TGCGCCAGCAGCTTGTGGGGGATCGATGAGCAGTTCTTC.

The CDR3 region is CASSSGQSSYNEQFF. The CDR3, as DNA: TGTGCCAGCAGCTCGGGACAGAGCTCCTACAATGAGCAGTTCTTC. The chain recombines TRBV27 with TRBJ2-1, with 7 bases identical to TRBD1. V shed 6 bases, J shed 0 bases, and the junction held 5 bases outside the gene matches. The CDR3 runs 15 residues. Germline lookup yields CDR1 MNHEY and CDR2 SMNVEV (reference sequence).

This clone was seen more than once but under ten times. This chain joins TRBV10-1 and TRBJ1-5; 8 bases align to TRBD1. There are 16 residues in the CDR3. From germline, CDR1 is WNHNN and CDR2 SYGVQD (reference sequence). The J segment lost 7 bases and the V segment lost 4 bases, leaving 12 bases of the junction unmatched. The CDR3 bases are TGCGCCAGCAGTGGATGGAGGGACAGGCCAACCCAGCCCCAGCATTTT. Residues: CASSGWRDRPTQPQHF.